These 12 T cell receptor beta chains came from one sample sequenced in a study of T cells after yellow fever vaccination (dated by TCRdb to between 2018 and 2021). According to the study, the label for this sample's treatment or condition signals: live attenuated yellow fever vaccine strain. The method was 5' RACE. This sample was sequenced with an Illumina NovaSeq 6000. Using fastp trimming at Q25 and MiXCR clonotype assembly, TCRdb reanalyzed the public sequencing data and kept in-frame beta chains. Entries that share a CDR3 protein sequence are merged under the most common genes and DNA. The sample table shows about 300,000 distinct CDR3 sequences, and 3% to 4.5% are seen once. Less than 25% of the sample is in the top ten clones. The sequencing here drew on PBMCs, taken 5 days after the yellow fever booster vaccination. Receptors were obtained from a man younger than 35 who received the YFV17D yellow fever vaccine.

At least ten counts were recorded for this clonotype. The chain carries TRBV27 and TRBJ2-1, with D uncertain. Trimming removed 7 bases at V and 2 bases at J, with 15 bases between. Per germline, CDR1 MNHEY and CDR2 SMNVEV (reference sequence). CDR3 length: 15 amino acids. DNA of the CDR3: TGTGCCAGCACCGATCTGGGGAAAGCCTACAATGAGCAGTTCTTC. Translating gives CASTDLGKAYNEQFF.

This clonotype came up many times. The V call is TRBV24-1, the J call TRBJ1-5; D remains unclear. The CDR3 sequence is 10 residues long. CDR1 is KGHDR and CDR2 is SFDVKD in the germline V gene. Trimming removed 9 bases at V and 4 bases at J, with 3 bases between. The CDR3 sequence is CATGNQPQHF. In DNA form, the CDR3 reads TGTGCCACCGGTAATCAGCCCCAGCATTTT.

This clonotype has more than one count but fewer than ten. The rearrangement joins TRBV6-1 to TRBJ2-7, with a possible D match to TRBD1 (5 bases). V lost 4 bases, J lost 3 bases, and 10 bases lay in between. Germline values: CDR1 MNHNS, CDR2 SASEGT. The CDR3 has 13 residues. The CDR3 loop reads CASSGRQIYEQYF. The DNA for the CDR3 is TGTGCCAGCAGTGGTCGACAGATCTACGAGCAGTACTTC.

This clonotype was counted between two and nine times. The chain carries TRBV7-2 and TRBJ1-1; unclear D gene. Trimming shortened V by 7 bases and J by 6 bases, and 15 bases separated the two germline ends. This CDR3 has 13 amino acids. Per the germline V gene, CDR1 is SGHTA and CDR2 is FQGNSA. The CDR3 DNA follows: TGTGCCAGCACCCTTGCCCGGACCGCTGAAGCTTTCTTT. It specifies CASTLARTAEAFF.

This clonotype has a count of ten or more. The chain links TRBV5-1 to TRBJ2-1, with 9 bases aligning to TRBD2. The CDR3 consists of 12 residues. The germline V gene has CDR1 SGHRS and CDR2 YFSETQ. V was pared by 10 bases and J by 6 bases, with 5 bases of the junction left unmatched. The CDR3 region has the DNA TGCGCCTGTTCGACTAGCGGCAATGAGCAGTTCTTC. The encoded protein is CACSTSGNEQFF.

V gene TRBV10-3 combines with J gene TRBJ2-3, with 9 bases lining up with TRBD1. Unmatched junction bases numbered 14, after V lost 4 bases and J lost 6 bases. Germline assignment: CDR1 ENHRY and CDR2 SYGVKD. The CDR3 covers 17 residues. The CDR3 protein is CAISALPGQGEWDTQYF. The DNA for the CDR3 is TGTGCCATCAGTGCACTACCGGGACAGGGAGAGTGGGATACGCAGTATTTT.

A word on this clonotype: Germline is not matched at one junction end, which may reflect a read error. The CDR3 is CASSLWGATSNQPQHF. The CDR3 nucleotides read TGTGCCAGCAGTCTATGGGGGGCTACGTCGAATCAGCCCCAGCATTTT. The chain has TRBV28 and TRBJ1-5; tentatively, D is TRBD1 (6 bases). Germline CDR1 reads MDHEN; CDR2 reads SYDVKM. The CDR3 is 16 amino acids.

This clonotype occurred a few times. The V gene is TRBV28, the J gene TRBJ1-1, with D possibly TRBD1 on 6 matching bases. This CDR3 has 13 amino acids. Germline loops: CDR1 MDHEN, CDR2 SYDVKM. Trimming stripped 3 bases from V and 8 bases from J, with 13 bases between. CDR3 protein: CASSLEGQKEAFF. The CDR3 DNA reads TGTGCCAGCAGTTTGGAGGGACAAAAAGAAGCTTTCTTT.

This clonotype was observed many times. CDR3 amino acids: CASGGMGTSPGELFF. In DNA, the CDR3 is TGTGCCAGCGGGGGGATGGGGACTAGCCCCGGGGAGCTGTTTTTT. The chain has TRBV11-2 and TRBJ2-2; 9 bases agree with TRBD2. The CDR3 covers 15 residues. Germline V gene data show CDR1 as SGHAT and CDR2 as FQNNGV. J gave up 6 bases and V 8 bases, and 10 bases lay outside the gene matches.

Ten or more counts support this clonotype. The chain has TRBV28 and TRBJ2-3; TRBD2 aligns across 8 bases. CDR3 length: 15 amino acids. Germline lookup yields CDR1 MDHEN and CDR2 SYDVKM. Germline trimming cut 3 bases from V and 3 bases from J; bases unmatched to any gene: 5. CDR3 in amino acids: CASSFAGGGTDTQYF. CDR3 in DNA: TGTGCCAGCAGTTTCGCCGGGGGGGGTACAGATACGCAGTATTTT.

This chain joins TRBV7-2 and TRBJ2-3, with D perhaps assigned TRBD1 or TRBD2 (6 bases each). Per germline, CDR1 SGHTA and CDR2 FQGNSA. This CDR3 comprises 16 residues. V was cut by 4 bases and J by 9 bases, with 23 bases left in between. This chain's CDR3 is CASSSVTGAALGTQYF. The CDR3 DNA is TGTGCCAGCAGCTCAGTTACGGGGGCCGCTTTGGGAACGCAGTATTTT.

This clonotype came up a few times. The CDR3 region has the DNA TGCAGCGTTACCCCCCGAAGGGGATCAGGGGCAGATACGCAGTATTTT. This codes for CSVTPRRGSGADTQYF. The gene calls are TRBV29-1 and TRBJ2-3, with D possibly matching TRBD1 (6 bases). Germline V CDR1 and CDR2: SQVTM, ANQGSEA. CDR3 length: 16 amino acids. Trimming took off 5 bases at V and 4 bases at J, with 22 bases between the two ends.